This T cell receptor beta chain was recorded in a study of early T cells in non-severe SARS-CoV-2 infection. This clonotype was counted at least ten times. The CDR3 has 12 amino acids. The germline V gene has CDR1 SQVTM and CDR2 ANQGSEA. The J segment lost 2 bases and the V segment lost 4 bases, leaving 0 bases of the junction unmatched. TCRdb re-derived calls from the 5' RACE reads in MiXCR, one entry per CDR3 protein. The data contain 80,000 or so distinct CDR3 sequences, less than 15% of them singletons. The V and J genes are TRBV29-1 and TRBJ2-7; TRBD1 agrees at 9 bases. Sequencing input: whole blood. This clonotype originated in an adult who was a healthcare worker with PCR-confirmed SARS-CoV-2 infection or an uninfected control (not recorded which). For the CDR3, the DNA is TGCAGCGTTGGGACAGGGGCCTACGAGCAGTACTTC. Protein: CSVGTGAYEQYF.